The next 29 T cell receptor beta chains were all read from a single sample in a study of blood T cell repertoires in COVID-19. Here immunoSEQ multiplex PCR was the method, and the copy in TCRdb shows in-frame clones only, minus some. The profile shows around 300,000 clones, about nine tenths of them singletons. The specimen sequenced was peripheral blood. The receptors originated from a man aged 45-60 years with active or convalescent COVID-19.

The J gene is TRBJ2-7, the V gene TRBV5-1, with 11 positions matching TRBD1. From germline, CDR1 is SGHRS and CDR2 YFSETQ. The trim removed 4 bases at V and 3 bases at J, leaving 6 bases unmatched. The CDR3 is made up of 15 amino acids. The CDR3 DNA sequence: TGCGCCAGCAGCAGTACCGGGACAGGGGGCTACGAGCAGTACTTC. Translated, it gives CASSSTGTGGYEQYF.

The chain is built from TRBV24-1 and TRBJ2-3, with 11 bases fitting TRBD2. V lost 0 bases to trimming and J lost 3 bases; unmatched junction nucleotides: 1. Germline V gene sequence: CDR1 KGHDR, CDR2 SFDVKD. There are 16 residues in the CDR3. The CDR3: CATSDLASGRTDTQYF. The CDR3 DNA reads TGTGCCACCAGTGATTTGGCTAGCGGGAGGACAGATACGCAGTATTTT.

The table lists this clone with a few counts. The V call is TRBV29-1, the J call TRBJ1-2; D remains ambiguous. CDR3 size: 11 residues. Germline V gene sequence: CDR1 SQVTM, CDR2 ANQGSEA. Trimming took off 7 bases at V and 3 bases at J, with 9 bases between the two ends. Here the CDR3 reads CSADIHYGYTF. The DNA of the CDR3 is TGCAGCGCTGACATCCACTATGGCTACACCTTC.

This chain joins TRBV6-5 and TRBJ1-6, with 9 bases fitting TRBD1. J lost 8 bases, V lost 4 bases, and 6 bases had no gene match. Germline V gene data show CDR1 as MNHEY and CDR2 as SVGAGI. This CDR3 is built from 15 residues. DNA of the CDR3: TGTGCCAGCAGTTCCCGATGGACAGGGGATTCACCCCTCCACTTT. It translates to CASSSRWTGDSPLHF.

In nucleotides, the CDR3 is TGTGCCACCAGTCCCCTTCCAGGGTGGATTAACTATGGCTACACCTTC. Encoded protein: CATSPLPGWINYGYTF. This chain links TRBV24-1 with TRBJ1-2, with D perhaps TRBD1 (5 bases). The CDR3 covers 16 residues. The germline gives CDR1 KGHDR, CDR2 SFDVKD. Trimming shortened V by 6 bases and J by 1 base, and 17 bases separated the two germline ends.

The chain couples TRBV18 to TRBJ1-1; D perhaps matches TRBD1 (5 bases). The CDR3 loop spans 15 amino acids. The germline CDR1 and CDR2 sequences are KGHSH and LQKENI. V lost 3 bases and J lost 1, with 12 bases in between. The CDR3 reads CASSPTTDRNTEAFF. CDR3 coding DNA: TGTGCCAGCTCACCGACAACAGACAGGAACACTGAAGCTTTCTTT.

Points on this clone: Distinct nucleotide sequences in the sample also encode this CDR3. This chain connects TRBV27 to TRBJ2-1; 12 positions agree with TRBD2. CDR1 and CDR2 from the germline V gene are MNHEY and SMNVEV (reference sequence). This CDR3 is 16 amino acids long. Trimming took 2 bases from V and 6 from J; bases not matched to a gene: 5. The chain's CDR3 is CASSLGLAGGLNEQFF. The CDR3 bases are TGTGCCAGCAGTTTAGGGCTAGCGGGGGGGCTCAATGAGCAGTTCTTC.

Of note for this clone: A read error may account for a junction end that differs from germline. V is TRBV24-1 and J is TRBJ1-5; possibly TRBD1 for D (6 bases). Looked up from germline, CDR1 is KGHDR and CDR2 is SFDVKD. This CDR3 region has 14 residues. The CDR3 loop reads CATSDQTGPSGFLF. CDR3 nucleotide sequence: TGTGCCACCAGTGATCAAACAGGGCCGTCCGGCTTCCTTTTT.

This clone was counted between two and nine times. The V and J genes are TRBV9 and TRBJ2-7; D is perhaps TRBD1 (6 bases). Trimming left V 0 bases short and J 2 bases short, with 9 bases between. CDR3 size: 14 residues. Looked up from germline, CDR1 is SGDLS and CDR2 is YYNGEE. The CDR3 here is CASSVATGPYEQYF. The CDR3, as DNA: TGTGCCAGCAGCGTAGCTACAGGGCCCTACGAGCAGTACTTC. The variable domain in full, with the rest retrieved from reference TRBV9 and TRBJ2-7, is DSGVTQTPKHLITATGQRVTLRCSPRSGDLSVYWYQQSLDQGLQFLIQYYNGEERAKGNILERFSAQQFPDLHSELNLSSLELGDSALYFCASSVATGPYEQYFGPGTRLTVT.

In its sample, this clone was seen once. The chain combines TRBV19 with TRBJ2-2; the D gene is possibly TRBD2 (5 bases). The CDR3 has 13 amino acids. Germline CDR1 reads LNHDA; CDR2 reads SQIVND (reference sequence). V shed 9 bases and J shed 5 bases, with 13 bases lying between them. Here the CDR3 DNA reads TGTGCCAGGCCAACCAGGAGGACCGGGGAGCTGTTTTTT. Translation: CARPTRRTGELFF.

V usage is TRBV10-3 and J usage is TRBJ2-7, with TRBD1 matching 10 bases. This CDR3 has 17 amino acids. Looked up from germline, CDR1 is ENHRY and CDR2 is SYGVKD. After removal of 0 bases from V and 6 bases from J, the junction contained 11 bases not matched to a gene. This chain's CDR3 is CAISESMSGQGGVEQYF. The CDR3, as DNA: TGTGCCATCAGTGAGTCGATGAGTGGACAGGGGGGAGTCGAGCAGTACTTC.

This chain joins TRBV9 and TRBJ1-1; D gene unclear. The CDR3 spans 14 residues. The germline gives CDR1 SGDLS, CDR2 YYNGEE. V dropped 0 bases and J dropped 0 bases, with 6 bases sitting between them. Here the CDR3 DNA reads TGTGCCAGCAGCGTAGGTAGCTTGAACACTGAAGCTTTCTTT. This gives the protein CASSVGSLNTEAFF. Full variable domain (rest looked up from reference TRBV9 and TRBJ1-1): DSGVTQTPKHLITATGQRVTLRCSPRSGDLSVYWYQQSLDQGLQFLIQYYNGEERAKGNILERFSAQQFPDLHSELNLSSLELGDSALYFCASSVGSLNTEAFFGQGTRLTVV.

The chain combines TRBV4-2 with TRBJ1-2; no clear D gene. Germline V gene sequence: CDR1 LGHNA, CDR2 YNFKEQ. This CDR3 is 13 amino acids long. The ends were cut back, 0 bases at V and 6 bases at J, with 8 bases in the middle. CDR3 sequence: CASSQDRAHGYTF. The DNA of the CDR3 is TGTGCCAGCAGCCAAGATCGAGCACATGGCTACACCTTC.

V is TRBV19 and J is TRBJ2-3; 8 positions match TRBD2. Germline V gives CDR1 LNHDA, CDR2 SQIVND (reference sequence). The trim removed 6 bases at V and 1 base at J, leaving 9 bases unmatched. This CDR3 region has 16 residues. CDR3 region: CASRATRGGRTDTQYF. CDR3 sequence (DNA): TGTGCCAGTAGGGCGACCCGGGGGGGGCGCACAGATACGCAGTATTTT.

The J gene is TRBJ2-1, the V gene TRBV30; perhaps TRBD1 as D (5 bases). The CDR3 totals 14 residues. Trimming cost V 3 bases and J 2 bases, with 11 bases left between them. Germline lookup yields CDR1 GTSNPN and CDR2 SVGIG (reference sequence). The CDR3 DNA reads as TGTGCCTGGAGGGATGACAGAGCCTACAATGAGCAGTTCTTC. This encodes CAWRDDRAYNEQFF.

V gene TRBV5-1 combines with J gene TRBJ2-6; no clear D gene. Germline CDR1 SGHRS, CDR2 YFSETQ. The CDR3 runs 16 residues. The V gene lost 0 bases and the J gene lost 1 base, with 8 bases spanning the gap. The chain's CDR3 is CASSLDVYSGANVLTF. CDR3 in DNA: TGCGCCAGCAGCTTGGACGTCTATTCTGGGGCCAACGTCCTGACTTTC.

This clone occurred a few times. This sequence joins TRBV18 and TRBJ2-7, with TRBD2 identical over 7 bases. Germline loops: CDR1 KGHSH, CDR2 LQKENI. The CDR3 has 13 amino acids. Losses at the gene ends were 3 bases for V and 7 bases for J; bases not matched to a gene: 6. The CDR3 here is CASSPLLGGEQYF. For the CDR3, the DNA is TGTGCCAGCTCACCCCTGCTGGGGGGGGAGCAGTACTTC.

V is TRBV19 and J is TRBJ1-4; a weak D match, TRBD1 (5 bases). The V gene lost 5 bases and the J gene lost 7 bases, with 17 bases spanning the gap. Germline V gives CDR1 LNHDA, CDR2 SQIVND (reference sequence). The CDR3 length is 15 residues. CDR3 nucleotide sequence: TGTGCCAGTAGTGGGACTCCTCGGGGAGGTGAAAAACTGTTTTTT. It specifies CASSGTPRGGEKLFF.

The gene calls are TRBV11-3 and TRBJ2-7; D remains unclear. Germline assignment: CDR1 SGHNT and CDR2 YENEEA. The CDR3 is made up of 12 amino acids. The V end lost 9 bases, the J end lost 4 bases, and 13 bases lay between the germline ends. CDR3 in amino acids: CARNPSSYEQYF. CDR3 nucleotide sequence: TGTGCCAGAAACCCGAGCTCATACGAGCAGTACTTC.

The V and J genes are TRBV6-5 and TRBJ1-1; perhaps TRBD1 as D (5 bases). V gave up 0 bases and J gave up 5 bases, with 13 bases separating them. CDR3 length equals 15 residues. Germline V gives CDR1 MNHEY, CDR2 SVGAGI. The CDR3 DNA reads TGTGCCAGCAGTTACTCAACAGGAGTAGAGACTGAAGCTTTCTTT. It is translated as CASSYSTGVETEAFF.

This chain connects TRBV4-3 to TRBJ2-1; 8 bases align to TRBD2. V gave up 1 base and J gave up 4 bases; unmatched junction bases: 6. The CDR3 loop spans 16 amino acids. CDR1 is LGHNA, CDR2 YSLEER, per germline. CDR3 in amino acids: CASSQVIGGGYNEQFF. CDR3 bases: TGCGCCAGCAGCCAAGTTATCGGGGGGGGATACAATGAGCAGTTCTTC.

The chain couples TRBV7-3 to TRBJ2-1, with D perhaps TRBD2 (6 bases). The CDR3 consists of 16 residues. CDR1 is SGHTA, CDR2 FQGTGA, per germline. The V end was cut by 0 bases, the J end by 2 bases, with 11 bases between. CDR3 residues: CASSLTGGTTYNEQFF. In nucleotides, the CDR3 is TGTGCCAGCAGCTTAACTGGCGGGACGACCTACAATGAGCAGTTCTTC. Full variable domain (rest looked up from reference TRBV7-3 and TRBJ2-1): GAGVSQTPSNKVTEKGKYVELRCDPISGHTALYWYRQSLGQGPEFLIYFQGTGAADDSGLPNDRFFAVRPEGSVSTLKIQRTERGDSAVYLCASSLTGGTTYNEQFFGPGTRLTVL.

The chain joins TRBV20-1 to TRBJ1-2; weak D call: TRBD1 (6 bases). The CDR3 contains 11 residues. CDR1 is DFQATT and CDR2 is SNEGSKA in the germline V gene (reference sequence). The germline V and J ends were trimmed by 8 bases and 2 bases, with 9 bases remaining between them. The CDR3 region is CSTTGNYGYTF. The CDR3 nucleotides read TGCAGTACTACAGGGAACTATGGCTACACCTTC.

The chain couples TRBV7-8 to TRBJ2-7, with 10 bases that match TRBD1. V shed 1 base, J shed 6 bases, and the junction held 9 bases outside the gene matches. CDR1 is SGHVS, CDR2 FQNEAQ, per germline. The length of the CDR3 is 16 residues. The CDR3 loop is CASSLVGQGGSGEQYF. The CDR3 nucleotides read TGTGCCAGCAGCTTAGTCGGACAGGGGGGATCGGGCGAGCAGTACTTC.

As for this clone: This CDR3 is also generated by other DNA sequences in the sample. The genes are TRBV5-1 and TRBJ2-5, with 10 bases matching TRBD2. The length of the CDR3 is 15 residues. The trim removed 4 bases at V and 3 bases at J, leaving 6 bases unmatched. Germline lookup yields CDR1 SGHRS and CDR2 YFSETQ. CDR3 sequence (DNA): TGCGCCAGCAGCCTGGGGGGGACTAGCGAAGAGACCCAGTACTTC. It encodes CASSLGGTSEETQYF.

The chain employs TRBV27 and TRBJ1-2; D possibly corresponds to TRBD1 (6 bases). In germline, CDR1 is MNHEY, CDR2 SMNVEV (reference sequence). Trimming cost V 5 bases and J 4 bases, with 14 bases left between them. This CDR3 has 14 amino acids. CDR3 region: CASSPLTGSYGYTF. The CDR3 region has the DNA TGTGCCAGCAGTCCCCTAACAGGGTCCTATGGCTACACCTTC.

CDR3 sequence (DNA): TGTGCCAGCAGCCAGGGGCTCTCCTACGAGCAGTACTTC. Encoded protein: CASSQGLSYEQYF. The genes are TRBV4-2 and TRBJ2-7; D is possibly TRBD1 (5 bases). Germline loops: CDR1 LGHNA, CDR2 YNFKEQ. The CDR3 is 13 residues long. V shed 3 bases and J shed 0 bases, with 6 bases lying between them.

The gene calls are TRBV24-1 and TRBJ2-5; 7 bases match TRBD1. The CDR3 is made up of 15 amino acids. V lost 3 bases, J lost 6 bases, and 9 bases stayed unmatched. Germline CDR1 is KGHDR and CDR2 is SFDVKD. CDR3 nucleotides: TGTGCCACCAGTGATGCCCGACAGGGTTTAAAGACCCAGTACTTC. This sequence encodes CATSDARQGLKTQYF.

This clone was seen a single time. V is TRBV7-9 and J is TRBJ2-2; D may be TRBD1 (5 bases). With 7 bases removed from V and 6 bases from J, the gap between germline ends came to 42 bases. CDR1 is SEHNR, CDR2 FQNEAQ, per germline (reference sequence). This CDR3 has 23 residues. CDR3 loop: CASTPQKARAFRLPREGAGELFF. Written as DNA, the CDR3 is TGTGCCAGCACTCCCCAAAAGGCCCGAGCTTTTCGTCTTCCCAGGGAAGGAGCCGGGGAGCTGTTTTTT.